This note documents a single TCR beta chain sequence. The germline V gene has CDR1 SGHDT and CDR2 YYEEEE. Trimming removed 1 base at V and 6 bases at J, with 13 bases between. CDR3 size: 14 residues. The data originate from a study of blood T cell repertoires in COVID-19. Looking at the study overall: Material from acute and convalescent COVID-19 was sourced from the United States, Italy and Spain. PBMCs, B-cell-depleted T cells, or T cells provided the cDNA or gDNA that made up the material.

As processed by the authors: The authors estimated nucleated cell counts from reference gene primer amplification. Libraries were prepared by immunoSEQ multiplex PCR; TCRdb keeps only in-frame clonotypes and omits some of them. Clone size and the V and J calls come from that table; the DNA yielded D and trimming. The sample contains about 120,000 clones, over 75% of which appear only once. Sequencing was carried out using peripheral blood. V and J are TRBV5-6 and TRBJ1-2; possible D gene TRBD1, 5 bases. The clonotype originates from an elderly man with acute or convalescent COVID-19. The CDR3 is CASSLYDSDHGYTF. CDR3 DNA sequence: TGTGCCAGCAGCTTGTATGACAGTGATCATGGCTACACCTTC.